The T cell receptor (beta chain) under discussion was sequenced for a study of blood T cell repertoires in COVID-19. Study information: Sites across the United States, Italy and Spain contributed samples from acute and convalescent COVID-19. T cells, B-cell-depleted T cells, or PBMCs provided the cDNA or gDNA that served as material.

Per the original methods: Estimated nucleated cell counts came from reference gene primer amplification. Profiled with immunoSEQ multiplex PCR; TCRdb holds only in-frame clones, not every one. That table gives V, J and clone size, and the DNA gave D and trimming. The sample carries 80,000 or so clones, roughly 80% recorded once. What was sequenced was peripheral blood. The clonotype was recovered from a woman aged 80 or older with acute or convalescent COVID-19.

The CDR3 DNA reads TGTGCCACCAGTGGGTCGGACAGGGACATTTTGAGCTATGGCTACACCTTC. Translation gives CATSGSDRDILSYGYTF. The V and J genes are TRBV24-1 and TRBJ1-2; the match to TRBD1 covers 8 bases. Losses at the gene ends were 5 bases for V and 4 bases for J; bases not matched to a gene: 14. Germline V gives CDR1 KGHDR, CDR2 SFDVKD. The CDR3 length is 17 residues.